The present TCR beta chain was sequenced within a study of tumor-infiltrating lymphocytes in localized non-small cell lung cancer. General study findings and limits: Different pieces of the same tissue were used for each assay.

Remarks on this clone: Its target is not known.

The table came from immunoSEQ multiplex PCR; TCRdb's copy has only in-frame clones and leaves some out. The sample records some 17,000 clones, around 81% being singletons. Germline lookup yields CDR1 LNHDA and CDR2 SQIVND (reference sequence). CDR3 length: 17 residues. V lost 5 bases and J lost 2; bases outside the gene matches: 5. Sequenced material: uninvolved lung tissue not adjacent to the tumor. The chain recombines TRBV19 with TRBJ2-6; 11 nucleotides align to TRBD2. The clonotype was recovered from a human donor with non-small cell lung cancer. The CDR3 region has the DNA TGTGCCAGTAGTTCGATAGCGGGAGGGACTGGGGCCAACGTCCTGACTTTC. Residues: CASSSIAGGTGANVLTF. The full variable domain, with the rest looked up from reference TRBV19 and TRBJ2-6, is DGGITQSPKYLFRKEGQNVTLSCEQNLNHDAMYWYRQDPGQGLRLIYYSQIVNDFQKGDIAEGYSVSREKKESFPLTVTSAQKNPTAFYLCASSSIAGGTGANVLTFGAGSRLTVL.